This TCR beta chain was retrieved from a study of T cells in Graves' hyperthyroidism and ophthalmopathy. The CDR3 sequence is 17 residues long. CDR1 and CDR2 (germline): LNHDA, SQIVND (reference sequence). The V gene end was trimmed by 3 bases and the J gene end by 11 bases; junction bases not matched to a gene: 19. RNA transcripts provided the source from which TCR beta CDR3 regions were amplified. HTBI primers were the set used in a first-round RT-PCR of the TCR CDR3. TCRdb fed the multiplex PCR reads into MiXCR, producing one record per CDR3 protein. The data hold around 370,000 distinct CDR3 sequences, with under 20% observed a single time. The table lists this clonotype with many counts. Used for diagnoses were clinical symptoms, serum thyroxine and TRAb, thyroid ultrasound and orbital computed tomography.

Sequencing was performed on blood. This TCR was recovered from a young man with Graves' ophthalmopathy. The chain combines TRBV19 with TRBJ1-5, with 7 positions matching TRBD1. In DNA form, the CDR3 reads TGTGCCAGTAGTATGGCCTCTATTACAGGGGCGAGGTTGGCCCAGCATTTT. Its protein product is CASSMASITGARLAQHF.